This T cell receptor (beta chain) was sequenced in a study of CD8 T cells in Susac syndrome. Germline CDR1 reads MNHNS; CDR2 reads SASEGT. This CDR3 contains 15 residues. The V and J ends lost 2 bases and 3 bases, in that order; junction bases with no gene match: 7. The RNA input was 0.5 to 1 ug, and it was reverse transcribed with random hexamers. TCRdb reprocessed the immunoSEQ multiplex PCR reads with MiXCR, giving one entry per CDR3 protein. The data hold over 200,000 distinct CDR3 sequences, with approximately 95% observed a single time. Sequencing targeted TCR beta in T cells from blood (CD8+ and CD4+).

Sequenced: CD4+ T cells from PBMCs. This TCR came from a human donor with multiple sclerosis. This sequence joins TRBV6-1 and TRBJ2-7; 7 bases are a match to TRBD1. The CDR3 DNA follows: TGTGCCAGCAGTGAACAAGGGGGCATCAGCTACGAGCAGTACTTC. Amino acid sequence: CASSEQGGISYEQYF.